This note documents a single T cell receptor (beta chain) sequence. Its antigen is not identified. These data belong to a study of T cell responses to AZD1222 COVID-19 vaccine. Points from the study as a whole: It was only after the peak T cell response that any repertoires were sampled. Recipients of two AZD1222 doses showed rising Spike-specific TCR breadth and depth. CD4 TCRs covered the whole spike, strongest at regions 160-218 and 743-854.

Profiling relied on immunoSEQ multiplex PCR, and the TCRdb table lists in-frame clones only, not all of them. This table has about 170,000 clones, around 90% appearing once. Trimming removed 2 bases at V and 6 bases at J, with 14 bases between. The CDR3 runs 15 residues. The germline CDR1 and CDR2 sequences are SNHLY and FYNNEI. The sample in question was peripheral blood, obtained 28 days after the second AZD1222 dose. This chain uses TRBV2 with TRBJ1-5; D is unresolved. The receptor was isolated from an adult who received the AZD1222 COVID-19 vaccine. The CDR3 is CASSETAPGSQPQHF. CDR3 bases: TGTGCCAGCAGTGAAACGGCGCCTGGGAGTCAGCCCCAGCATTTT.